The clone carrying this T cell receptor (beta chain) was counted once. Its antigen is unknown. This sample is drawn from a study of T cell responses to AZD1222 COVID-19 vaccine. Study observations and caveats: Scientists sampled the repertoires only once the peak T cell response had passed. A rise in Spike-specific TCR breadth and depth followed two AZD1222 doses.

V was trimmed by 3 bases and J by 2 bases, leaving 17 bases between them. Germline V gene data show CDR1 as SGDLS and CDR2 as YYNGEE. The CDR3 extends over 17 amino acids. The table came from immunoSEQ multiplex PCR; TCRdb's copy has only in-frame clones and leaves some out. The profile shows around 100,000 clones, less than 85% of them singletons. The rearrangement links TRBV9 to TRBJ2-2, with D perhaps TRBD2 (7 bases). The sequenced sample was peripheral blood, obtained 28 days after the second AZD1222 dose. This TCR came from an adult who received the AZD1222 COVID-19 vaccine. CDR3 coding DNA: TGTGCCAGCAGCGCCCCGTGGGGGGGGGCCAACACCGGGGAGCTGTTTTTT. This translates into CASSAPWGGANTGELFF.